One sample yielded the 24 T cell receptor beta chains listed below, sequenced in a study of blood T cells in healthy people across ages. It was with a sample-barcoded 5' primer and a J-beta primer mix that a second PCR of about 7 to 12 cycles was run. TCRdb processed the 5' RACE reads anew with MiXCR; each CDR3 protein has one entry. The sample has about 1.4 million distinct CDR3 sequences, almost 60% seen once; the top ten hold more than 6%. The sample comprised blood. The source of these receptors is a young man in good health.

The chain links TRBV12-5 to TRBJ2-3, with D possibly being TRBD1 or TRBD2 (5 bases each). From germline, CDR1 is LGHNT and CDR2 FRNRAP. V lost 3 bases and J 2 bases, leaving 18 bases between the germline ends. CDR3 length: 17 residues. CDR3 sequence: CASGFSPTGTFTDTQYF. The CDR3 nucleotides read TGTGCTAGTGGTTTCTCCCCCACCGGGACCTTCACAGATACGCAGTATTTT.

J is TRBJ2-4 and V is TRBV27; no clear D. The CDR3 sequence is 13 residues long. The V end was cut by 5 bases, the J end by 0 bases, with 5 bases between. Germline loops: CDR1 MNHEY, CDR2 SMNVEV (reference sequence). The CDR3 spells CASSALAKNIQYF. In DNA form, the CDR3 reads TGTGCCAGCAGTGCTCTAGCCAAAAACATTCAGTACTTC.

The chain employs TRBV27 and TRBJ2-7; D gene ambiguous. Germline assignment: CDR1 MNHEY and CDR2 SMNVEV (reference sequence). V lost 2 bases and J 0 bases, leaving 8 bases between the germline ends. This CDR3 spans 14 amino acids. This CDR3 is CASSLQISSYEQYF. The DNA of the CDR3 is TGTGCCAGCAGTTTACAGATCAGCTCCTACGAGCAGTACTTC.

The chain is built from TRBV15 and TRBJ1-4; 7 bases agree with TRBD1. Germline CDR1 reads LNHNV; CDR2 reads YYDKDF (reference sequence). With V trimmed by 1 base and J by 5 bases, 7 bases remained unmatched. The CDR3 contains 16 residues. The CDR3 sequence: CATSRVPGQQNEKLFF. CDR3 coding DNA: TGTGCCACCAGCAGAGTCCCGGGACAGCAAAATGAAAAACTGTTTTTT.

CDR3 amino acids: CASSHDGGETQYF. Here the CDR3 DNA reads TGTGCCAGCAGCCATGATGGGGGAGAGACCCAGTACTTC. The rearrangement joins TRBV19 to TRBJ2-5; D is possibly TRBD1 or TRBD2 (5 bases each). The germline V gene has CDR1 LNHDA and CDR2 SQIVND (reference sequence). V was shortened by 9 bases and J by 4 bases, with 15 bases between the two germline ends. This CDR3 has 13 amino acids.

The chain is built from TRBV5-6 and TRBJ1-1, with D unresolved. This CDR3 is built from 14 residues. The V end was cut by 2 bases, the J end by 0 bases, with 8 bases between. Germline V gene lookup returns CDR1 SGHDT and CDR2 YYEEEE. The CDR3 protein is CASSFRTLNTEAFF. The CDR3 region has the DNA TGTGCCAGCAGCTTTCGGACCCTGAACACTGAAGCTTTCTTT. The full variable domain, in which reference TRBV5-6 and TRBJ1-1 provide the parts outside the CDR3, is DAGVTQSPTHLIKTRGQQVTLRCSPKSGHDTVSWYQQALGQGPQFIFQYYEEEERQRGNFPDRFSGHQFPNYSSELNVNALLLGDSALYLCASSFRTLNTEAFFGQGTRLTVV.

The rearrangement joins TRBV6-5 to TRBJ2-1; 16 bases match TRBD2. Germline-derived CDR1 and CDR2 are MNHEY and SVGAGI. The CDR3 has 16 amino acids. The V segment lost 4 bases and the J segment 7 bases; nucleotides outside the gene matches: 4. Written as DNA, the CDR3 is TGTGCCAGCAGTTGGGGACTAGCGGGAGGGGGAAATGAGCAGTTCTTC. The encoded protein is CASSWGLAGGGNEQFF.

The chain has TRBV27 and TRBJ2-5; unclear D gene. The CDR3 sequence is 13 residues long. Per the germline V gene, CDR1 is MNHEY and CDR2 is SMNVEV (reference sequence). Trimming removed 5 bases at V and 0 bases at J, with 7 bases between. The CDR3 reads CASSLMYQETQYF. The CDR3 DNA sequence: TGTGCCAGCAGTCTCATGTACCAAGAGACCCAGTACTTC.

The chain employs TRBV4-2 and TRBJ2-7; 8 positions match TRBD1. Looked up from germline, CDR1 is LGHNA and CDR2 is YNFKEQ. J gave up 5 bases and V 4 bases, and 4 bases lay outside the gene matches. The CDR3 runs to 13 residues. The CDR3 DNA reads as TGTGCCAGCAGCCTTTGGACAGGGCACGAGCAGTACTTC. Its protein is CASSLWTGHEQYF.

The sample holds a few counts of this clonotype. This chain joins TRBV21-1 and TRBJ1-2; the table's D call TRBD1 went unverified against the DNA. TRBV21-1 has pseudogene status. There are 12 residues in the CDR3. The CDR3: CASKVRDSGYTF. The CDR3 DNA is TGTGCCAGCAAAGTCAGGGACTCTGGCTACACCTTC.

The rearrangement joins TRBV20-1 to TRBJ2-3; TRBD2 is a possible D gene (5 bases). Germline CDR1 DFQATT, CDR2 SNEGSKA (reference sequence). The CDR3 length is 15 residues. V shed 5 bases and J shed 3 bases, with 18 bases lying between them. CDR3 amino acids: CSASGDSPGTDTQYF. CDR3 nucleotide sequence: TGCAGTGCTTCCGGGGATTCCCCGGGTACAGATACGCAGTATTTT.

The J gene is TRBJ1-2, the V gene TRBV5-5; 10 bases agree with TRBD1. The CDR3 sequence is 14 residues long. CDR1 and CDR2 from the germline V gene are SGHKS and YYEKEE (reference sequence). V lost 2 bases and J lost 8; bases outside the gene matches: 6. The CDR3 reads CASSFRQGAEGYTF. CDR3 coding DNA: TGTGCCAGCAGCTTTAGACAGGGGGCCGAGGGCTACACCTTC.

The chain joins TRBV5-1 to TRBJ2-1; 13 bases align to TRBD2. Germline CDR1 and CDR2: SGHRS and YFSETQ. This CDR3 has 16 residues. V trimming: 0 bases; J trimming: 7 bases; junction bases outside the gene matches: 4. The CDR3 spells CASSLAMTSGGNEQFF. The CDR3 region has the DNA TGCGCCAGCAGCTTGGCGATGACTAGCGGGGGGAATGAGCAGTTCTTC.

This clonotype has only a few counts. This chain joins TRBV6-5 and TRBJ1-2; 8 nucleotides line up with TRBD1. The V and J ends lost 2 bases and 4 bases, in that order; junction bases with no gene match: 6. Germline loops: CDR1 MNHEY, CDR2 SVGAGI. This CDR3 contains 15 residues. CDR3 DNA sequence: TGTGCCAGCAGTTACAGACGGACAGGGCCCTATGGCTACACCTTC. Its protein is CASSYRRTGPYGYTF.

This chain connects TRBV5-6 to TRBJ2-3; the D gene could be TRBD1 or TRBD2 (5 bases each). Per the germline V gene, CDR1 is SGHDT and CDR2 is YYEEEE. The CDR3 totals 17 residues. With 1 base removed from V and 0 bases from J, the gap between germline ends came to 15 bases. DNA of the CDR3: TGTGCCAGCAGCTTGTTCGGGGCGACTGCTAGCACAGATACGCAGTATTTT. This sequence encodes CASSLFGATASTDTQYF.

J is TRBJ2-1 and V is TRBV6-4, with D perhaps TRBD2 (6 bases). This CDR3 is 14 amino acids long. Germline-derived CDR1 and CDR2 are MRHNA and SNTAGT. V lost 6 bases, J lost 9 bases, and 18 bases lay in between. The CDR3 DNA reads TGTGCCAGCAGGGAGGCCCCGGGGGATACTGAGCAGTTCTTC. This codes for CASREAPGDTEQFF.

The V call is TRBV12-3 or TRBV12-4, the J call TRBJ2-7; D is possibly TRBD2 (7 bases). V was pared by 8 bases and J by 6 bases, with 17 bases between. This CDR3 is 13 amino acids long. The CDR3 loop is CASQGGGVGEQYF. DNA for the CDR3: TGTGCCAGCCAGGGAGGGGGGGTCGGCGAGCAGTACTTC.

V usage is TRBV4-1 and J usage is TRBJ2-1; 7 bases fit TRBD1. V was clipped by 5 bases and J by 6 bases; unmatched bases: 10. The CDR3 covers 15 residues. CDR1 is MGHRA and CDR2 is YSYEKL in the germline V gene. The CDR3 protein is CASSRNWDSTNEQFF. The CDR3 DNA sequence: TGCGCCAGCAGCAGAAATTGGGACAGTACCAATGAGCAGTTCTTC.

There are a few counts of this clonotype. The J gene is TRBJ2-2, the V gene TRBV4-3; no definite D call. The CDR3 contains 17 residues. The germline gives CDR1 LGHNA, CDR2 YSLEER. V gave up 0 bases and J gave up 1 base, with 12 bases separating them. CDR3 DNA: TGCGCCAGCAGCCAAGAGTTGCGACACCGGAACACCGGGGAGCTGTTTTTT. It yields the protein CASSQELRHRNTGELFF.

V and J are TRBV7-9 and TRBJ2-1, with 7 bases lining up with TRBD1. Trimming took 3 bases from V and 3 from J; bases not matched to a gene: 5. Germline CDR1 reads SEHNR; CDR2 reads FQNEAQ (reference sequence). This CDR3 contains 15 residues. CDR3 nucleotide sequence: TGTGCCAGCAGCTTCCGGGACAGACTCTACAATGAGCAGTTCTTC. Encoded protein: CASSFRDRLYNEQFF.

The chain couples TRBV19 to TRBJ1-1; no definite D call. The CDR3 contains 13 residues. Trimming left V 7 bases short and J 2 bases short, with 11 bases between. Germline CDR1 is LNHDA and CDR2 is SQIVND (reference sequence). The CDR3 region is CASTPWGNTEAFF. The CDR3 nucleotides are TGTGCCAGTACCCCCTGGGGTAACACTGAAGCTTTCTTT.

CDR3 loop: CASSLAPNSFTDTQYF. The CDR3 nucleotides read TGTGCCAGCAGTTTAGCCCCGAACAGCTTCACAGATACGCAGTATTTT. The gene calls are TRBV28 and TRBJ2-3; the D is unclear. Germline CDR1 and CDR2: MDHEN and SYDVKM. CDR3 length equals 16 residues. Between the trimmed V and J ends, which lost 2 bases and 2 bases, there was a span of 14 bases.

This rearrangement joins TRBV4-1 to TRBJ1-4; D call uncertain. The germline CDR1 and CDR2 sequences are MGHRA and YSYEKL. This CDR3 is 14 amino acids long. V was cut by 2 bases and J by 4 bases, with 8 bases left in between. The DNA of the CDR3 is TGCGCCAGCAGCCAATCATCAGATAATGAAAAACTGTTTTTT. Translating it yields CASSQSSDNEKLFF.

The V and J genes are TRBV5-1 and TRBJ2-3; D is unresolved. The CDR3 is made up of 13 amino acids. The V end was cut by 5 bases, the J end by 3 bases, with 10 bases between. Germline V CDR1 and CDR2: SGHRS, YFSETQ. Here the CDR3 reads CASSSDTTDTQYF. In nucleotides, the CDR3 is TGCGCCAGCAGTTCCGATACGACAGATACGCAGTATTTT. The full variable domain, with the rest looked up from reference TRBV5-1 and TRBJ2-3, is KAGVTQTPRYLIKTRGQQVTLSCSPISGHRSVSWYQQTPGQGLQFLFEYFSETQRNKGNFPGRFSGRQFSNSRSEMNVSTLELGDSALYLCASSSDTTDTQYFGPGTRLTVL.